Sequencing of this T cell receptor (beta chain) was carried out in a study of blood T cell repertoires in COVID-19 (dated by TCRdb to about 2020). About the full investigation: Samples covering the acute and convalescent phases of COVID-19 were provided by collaborators in the United States, Italy and Spain. The material from the prospective study consisted of cDNA or gDNA derived from T cells, B-cell-depleted T cells, or PBMCs. Deeply sampled blood TCRbeta repertoires from subjects exposed to, actively infected with, or recovered from COVID-19 were included in the dataset. The repertoires were released in a freely available public database meant as a resource for research on the immune response to SARS-CoV-2. Samples were obtained from the ongoing ImmuneRACE study (first 160 participants) and from 1,254 subjects provided by 6 global collaborators. Sample metadata almost always included a de-identified subject ID, COVID-19 status, age in years and sex. Where HLA class I and class II types were available, the types were taken from metadata supplied by the sample provider, not from assay-based typing.

Study-wide findings and limitations: The quantity of clinical and demographic metadata differed by source and by participant and was supplied without curation.

Concerning this clone: It lacks a known antigen. No base-level quality is on record; no much larger clone is a single base apart.

Per the germline V gene (reference sequence), SEHNR is the CDR1 and FQNEAQ is the CDR2. Taken from cysteine to phenylalanine, the CDR3 has 15 residues. The DNA shown is the 45-base CDR3, in frame from base 1. V loses 5 bases at its end and J loses 0 bases; junction bases beyond the gene matches: 6. TCRbeta CDR3 regions were amplified from genomic DNA by means of the immunoSEQ Assay, a bias-controlled multiplex PCR. Per the source publication's procedure: The number of nucleated cells in each sample was estimated from the amplification of reference gene primers within the assay. To quantify the absolute abundance of each unique TCRbeta CDR3 rearrangement, sequence reads were collapsed and filtered. For each sample, productive Simpson clonality was calculated as the square root of Simpson's diversity index across productive rearrangements. Sourced from immuneACCESS, this table was stored by TCRdb with only in-frame sequences that have V and J called. A share of the clones is absent; for the studies checked, an unresolved V gene accounts for under half, and the remainder has no known explanation. The V and J calls and clone size are taken from that table; D and trimming were inferred from the DNA. In this sample the table shows roughly 360,000 clones, approximately 77% of which occur a single time. The ten most abundant clones make up more than 1% of the sample.

The collaborating institutions used their own protocols to collect whole blood in K2EDTA tubes. For TCRbeta analysis, collaborators shipped samples in one of three forms: frozen whole blood, isolated PBMCs, or DNA extracted from either of those sample types. This clonotype was sampled from a human donor with acute or convalescent COVID-19. The donor label of this sample is uncertain. Sequenced input: peripheral blood. The chain was built from TRBV7-9 and TRBJ1-1, with 7 bases in between that match TRBD1. The nucleotide sequence reads TGTGCCAGCAGCCTAATGACAGGGCTGAACACTGAAGCTTTCTTT. Translated, this is CASSLMTGLNTEAFF.